Listed here are 22 T cell receptor beta chains from one sample, sequenced in a study of kidney transplant recipient with SARS-CoV-2 infection. TCRdb used MiXCR to reprocess the reads, holding one entry per CDR3 protein. The data contain roughly 250,000 distinct CDR3 sequences, around 28% of them singletons. The sequencing here drew on a blood sample, taken at baseline and on day 111 from a kidney transplant recipient. These receptors originate from a male patient in his thirties who had COVID-19 and was a kidney transplant recipient. Some T cells may arise from the graft donor.

This clonotype was seen repeatedly, ten times or more. The genes are TRBV4-1 and TRBJ2-7; no firm D call. Trimming stripped 1 base from V and 4 bases from J, with 8 bases between. Germline V lookup: CDR1 MGHRA, CDR2 YSYEKL. There are 13 residues in the CDR3. This CDR3 reads CASSQGLDYEQYF. Written as DNA, the CDR3 is TGCGCCAGCAGCCAAGGACTTGATTACGAGCAGTACTTC.

This clonotype has a count of ten or more. V usage is TRBV5-1 and J usage is TRBJ1-5, with unresolved D. Germline V gives CDR1 SGHRS, CDR2 YFSETQ. This CDR3 has 15 residues. The germline V and J ends were trimmed by 6 bases and 1 base, with 14 bases remaining between them. The CDR3 nucleotides read TGCGCCAGCACCCAGGATCCCTGGAGCAATCAGCCCCAGCATTTT. It is translated as CASTQDPWSNQPQHF.

This clonotype was counted a few times. V and J are TRBV8-2 and TRBJ1-2. TRBV8-2 is flagged as a pseudogene. This CDR3 contains 16 residues. Written as DNA, the CDR3 is TGTGGCAGTGAGATCCATGATAGCCGAAAGACCTATGGCTACACCTTC. Residues: CGSEIHDSRKTYGYTF.

This clonotype was counted ten times or more. The rearrangement links TRBV8-2 to TRBJ1-2. TRBV8-2 is reported as a pseudogene. The CDR3 consists of 16 residues. CDR3 region: CGSNYIDSRKTYGYTF. DNA for the CDR3: TGTGGCAGTAACTATATTGATAGCCGAAAGACCTATGGCTACACCTTC.

This clonotype has at least ten counts. The rearrangement links TRBV5-1 to TRBJ1-2; unclear D gene. CDR1 is SGHRS and CDR2 is YFSETQ in the germline V gene. This CDR3 is 16 amino acids long. Deletions cut 7 bases from V and 4 bases from J, with 23 bases between. In nucleotides, the CDR3 is TGCGCCAGCGCCGTAACATCGGTTCGAAAGACCTATGGCTACACCTTC. Protein: CASAVTSVRKTYGYTF.

The chain couples TRBV5-6 to TRBJ2-7; D may be TRBD1 or TRBD2 (5 bases each). CDR3 length: 14 amino acids. Trimming took 1 base from V and 0 from J, leaving 8 bases between them. Looked up from germline, CDR1 is SGHDT and CDR2 is YYEEEE. CDR3 sequence: CASSLSGTSYEQYF. CDR3 in DNA: TGTGCCAGCAGCTTGTCCGGGACCTCCTACGAGCAGTACTTC. Full variable domain (rest looked up from reference TRBV5-6 and TRBJ2-7): DAGVTQSPTHLIKTRGQQVTLRCSPKSGHDTVSWYQQALGQGPQFIFQYYEEEERQRGNFPDRFSGHQFPNYSSELNVNALLLGDSALYLCASSLSGTSYEQYFGPGTRLTVT.

This clonotype was found many times. This sequence joins TRBV3-1 and TRBJ1-1; D possibly corresponds to TRBD1 (5 bases). Per the germline V gene, CDR1 is LGHDT and CDR2 is YNNKEL (reference sequence). The CDR3 is 14 residues long. V lost 3 bases and J lost 1, with 9 bases in between. The CDR3 loop reads CASSHDSRNTEAFF. In DNA form, the CDR3 reads TGTGCCAGCAGCCATGACAGTCGGAACACTGAAGCTTTCTTT.

This clonotype was counted at least ten times. This sequence joins TRBV5-1 and TRBJ1-2; D ambiguous. The V end lost 0 bases, the J end lost 6 bases, and 15 bases lay between the germline ends. There are 15 residues in the CDR3. Germline V gene lookup returns CDR1 SGHRS and CDR2 YFSETQ. The CDR3 protein is CASSLADALRDGYTF. For the CDR3, the DNA is TGCGCCAGCAGCTTGGCCGACGCCCTTAGGGATGGCTACACCTTC. Based on the CDR3 plus reference TRBV5-1 and TRBJ1-2, the full variable domain is KAGVTQTPRYLIKTRGQQVTLSCSPISGHRSVSWYQQTPGQGLQFLFEYFSETQRNKGNFPGRFSGRQFSNSRSEMNVSTLELGDSALYLCASSLADALRDGYTFGSGTRLTVV.

This clonotype occurred many times. This chain links TRBV29-1 with TRBJ2-7; TRBD1 matches at 10 bases. The CDR3 is 16 residues long. V trimming: 0 bases; J trimming: 3 bases; junction bases outside the gene matches: 8. Germline lookup yields CDR1 SQVTM and CDR2 ANQGSEA. In nucleotides, the CDR3 is TGCAGCGTTGAAGATCTTAGTCGGACAGGGGGCTACGAGCAGTACTTC. Translating gives CSVEDLSRTGGYEQYF.

The table lists this clonotype with a count of one. A much larger clone differs by one base, so this may be a read error. The chain links TRBV6-9 to TRBJ1-2, with no clear D. CDR3 length: 17 residues. CDR1 and CDR2 from the germline V gene are MNHGY and SVAAGI. The CDR3 nucleotides read TGTGCCAGCAGTATTAGTTCGCCTTACGGAAAGACCTATGGCTACGCCTTC. Protein: CASSISSPYGKTYGYAF.

This clonotype was observed at least ten times. The chain carries TRBV10-1 and TRBJ1-2; D remains ambiguous. The ends were cut back, 5 bases at V and 4 bases at J, with 23 bases in the middle. This CDR3 region has 17 residues. CDR1 is WNHNN and CDR2 is SYGVQD in the germline V gene (reference sequence). CDR3 DNA: TGCGCCAGCAGTATTGCACAAAGATCGCGAAAGACCTATGGCTACACCTTC. Residues: CASSIAQRSRKTYGYTF.

This clonotype was picked up a small number of times. It may be a read error: a sequence one base away is much more abundant. J is TRBJ2-3 and V is TRBV6-2 or TRBV6-3, with unresolved D. Germline CDR1 reads MNHEY; CDR2 reads SVGEGT. Trimming cost V 0 bases and J 0 bases, with 1 base left between them. The CDR3 contains 13 residues. The CDR3 nucleotides read TGTGCCAGCAGTTACTCTAGCACAGATACGCAGTATTTT. Protein: CASSYSSTDTQYF.

This clonotype was seen ten or more times. V usage is TRBV6-5 and J usage is TRBJ1-5, with TRBD1 identical over 8 bases. The CDR3 is made up of 14 amino acids. Trimming cost V 5 bases and J 1 base; bases outside gene matches: 1. The germline V gene has CDR1 MNHEY and CDR2 SVGAGI. CDR3 amino acids: CASSRDRSNQPQHF. In nucleotides, the CDR3 is TGTGCCAGCAGTAGGGACAGGAGCAATCAGCCCCAGCATTTT.

The sample holds many counts of this clonotype. This chain connects TRBV25-1 to TRBJ2-5, with D possibly being TRBD2 (7 bases). The CDR3 consists of 11 residues. Between the trimmed V and J ends, which lost 3 bases and 13 bases, there was a span of 12 bases. Germline lookup yields CDR1 MGHDK and CDR2 SYGVNS. The CDR3 region is CASSEGGRGYF. The CDR3 bases are TGTGCCAGCAGTGAGGGGGGGCGTGGGTACTTC.

As concerns this clonotype: A much larger clone differs by one base, so this may be a read error. The gene calls are TRBV12-3 or TRBV12-4 and TRBJ1-2, with D tentatively TRBD1 (6 bases). The CDR3 sequence is 13 residues long. The ends were cut back, 2 bases at V and 8 bases at J, with 12 bases in the middle. The CDR3 here is CASSLSDRRGYTF. Here the CDR3 DNA reads TGTGCCAGCAGTTTATCAGACAGGCGAGGCTACACCTTC.

As for this clonotype: Possible read error: a much larger clone is one base away. Because the CDR3 is missing its conserved closing phenylalanine or tryptophan, this is likely a read error. CDR3 nucleotides: TGCAGTGCTAGTGGCGATGCTGGCGCGGGATCGTCCGAGCAGTTCCTC. The encoded protein is CSASGDAGAGSSEQFL. The rearrangement uses TRBV20-1 and TRBJ2-1; perhaps TRBD2 as D (6 bases). With 3 bases removed from V and 10 bases from J, the gap between germline ends came to 25 bases. The CDR3 length is 16 residues. CDR1 DFQATT and CDR2 SNEGSKA come from the germline V gene (reference sequence).

About this clonotype: This clone may be a read error of a much larger clone one base away. The CDR3 loop is CASSSKNSFRRTYGYTF. The CDR3 nucleotides read TGTGCCAGCAGTTCGAAGAACAGCTTCCGAAGGACCTATGGCTACACCTTC. The J gene is TRBJ1-2, the V gene TRBV12-3 or TRBV12-4; no firm D call. Trimming shortened V by 4 bases and J by 4 bases, and 22 bases separated the two germline ends. There are 17 residues in the CDR3.

Regarding this clonotype: This may come from a read error, since a much larger clone is one base off. V is TRBV6-5 and J is TRBJ2-1; 8 bases are shared with TRBD2. In germline, CDR1 is MNHEY, CDR2 SVGAGI. V shed 6 bases, J shed 6 bases, and the junction held 10 bases outside the gene matches. The CDR3 spans 15 residues. CDR3 bases: TGTGCCAGCAGCGTACTAGCGGTCGGAAGCAATGAGCAGTTCTTC. Amino acid sequence: CASSVLAVGSNEQFF.

This clonotype was seen a few times. The rearrangement joins TRBV5-8 to TRBJ2-1; the D gene is possibly TRBD2 (5 bases). Between the trimmed V and J ends, which lost 4 bases and 0 bases, there was a span of 17 bases. CDR3 size: 17 residues. Germline V gene sequence: CDR1 SGHTS, CDR2 YDEGEE. CDR3 DNA sequence: TGTGCCAGCAGCCTTACGGTCGGCGGGTTCTCCTACAATGAGCAGTTCTTC. Translated: CASSLTVGGFSYNEQFF.

As concerns this clonotype: A much larger clone sits a single nucleotide away, making a read error possible. This chain connects TRBV29-1 to TRBJ2-2; D gene uncertain. CDR1 is SQVTM, CDR2 ANQGSEA, per germline. V was trimmed by 1 base and J by 3 bases, leaving 9 bases between them. The CDR3 covers 14 residues. The CDR3 nucleotides are TGCAGCGTTGAAGGCGTTTTTGACACCGGGGAGCTGTTTTTT. Translation gives CSVEGVFDTGELFF.

This clonotype was seen repeatedly, ten times or more. The rearrangement uses TRBV12-3 or TRBV12-4 and TRBJ2-2, with 8 bases aligning to TRBD1. The CDR3 has 14 residues. Trimming took 4 bases from V and 6 from J; bases not matched to a gene: 4. The CDR3 region is CASSSTGGSGELFF. The CDR3 DNA reads TGTGCCAGCAGTTCCACAGGGGGTTCCGGGGAGCTGTTTTTT.

This clonotype occurred many times. J is TRBJ2-6 and V is TRBV28; 11 bases are a match to TRBD2. V was clipped by 7 bases and J by 4 bases; unmatched bases: 12. The CDR3 covers 18 residues. Germline CDR1 is MDHEN and CDR2 is SYDVKM. The CDR3 DNA follows: TGTGCCAGCAAGATCCCTGGGACTAGCGGTGGCGGGGCCAACGTCCTGACTTTC. Protein product: CASKIPGTSGGGANVLTF.